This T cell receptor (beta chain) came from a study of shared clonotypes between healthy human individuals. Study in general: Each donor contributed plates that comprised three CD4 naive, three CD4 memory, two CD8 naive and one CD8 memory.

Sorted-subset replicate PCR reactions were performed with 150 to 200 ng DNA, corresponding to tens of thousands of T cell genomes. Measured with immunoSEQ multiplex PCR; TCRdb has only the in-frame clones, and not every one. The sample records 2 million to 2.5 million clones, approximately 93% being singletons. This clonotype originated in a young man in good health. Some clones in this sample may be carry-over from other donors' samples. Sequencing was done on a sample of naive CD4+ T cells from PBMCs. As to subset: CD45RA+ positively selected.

CDR3 amino acids: CASSQTGNEKLFF. DNA of the CDR3: TGTGCCAGCAGTCAGACAGGAAATGAAAAACTGTTTTTT. This chain connects TRBV2 to TRBJ1-4; TRBD1 is a possible D gene (6 bases). Germline V gene data show CDR1 as SNHLY and CDR2 as FYNNEI. Trimming shortened V by 5 bases and J by 5 bases, and 9 bases separated the two germline ends. The CDR3 loop spans 13 amino acids.